These 13 T cell receptor beta chains originate from one sample sequenced in a study of beta chain features in type 1 diabetes. Study-level findings and limits: Researchers report that Type 1 diabetes patients had moderately but significantly shorter TCRB CDR3s across all four CD4+ subsets.

Their antigen targets remain unknown. Reverse transcribing all isolated RNA meant expressed TCRB transcripts were sequenced. Repertoires were generated with immunoSEQ multiplex PCR, while TCRdb's copy carries only in-frame clones and drops some. The sample contains approximately 250,000 clones, roughly 24% of which appear only once. Source material: naive CD4+ T cells from blood. Receptor source: a woman aged 25-40 years with type 1 diabetes.

This clone was counted between two and nine times. J is TRBJ2-6 and V is TRBV9; 7 bases agree with TRBD1. From germline, CDR1 is SGDLS and CDR2 YYNGEE. V was clipped by 4 bases and J by 3 bases; unmatched bases: 13. CDR3 size: 18 residues. The CDR3 spells CASSLTLEGASGANVLTF. The CDR3 nucleotides read TGTGCCAGCAGCCTCACACTAGAGGGGGCAAGTGGGGCCAACGTCCTGACTTTC.

A few counts support this clone. The V and J genes are TRBV18 and TRBJ2-2; possible D gene TRBD1, 5 bases. Germline-derived CDR1 and CDR2 are KGHSH and LQKENI. V gave up 6 bases and J gave up 0 bases, with 11 bases separating them. The CDR3 runs 15 residues. This CDR3 is CASSTANANTGELFF. The CDR3 DNA sequence: TGTGCCAGCTCGACAGCCAACGCGAACACCGGGGAGCTGTTTTTT.

This clone was detected only a few times. The chain combines TRBV11-2 with TRBJ2-1; 8 bases map to TRBD1. The J segment lost 4 bases and the V segment lost 7 bases, leaving 3 bases of the junction unmatched. Germline loops: CDR1 SGHAT, CDR2 FQNNGV. The CDR3 runs 13 residues. The CDR3 here is CASTQGAYNEQFF. The CDR3 nucleotides read TGTGCCAGCACCCAGGGGGCTTACAATGAGCAGTTCTTC.

This clone has just a few counts. The chain recombines TRBV9 with TRBJ2-2; D remains ambiguous. The CDR3 length is 14 residues. Between the trimmed V and J ends, which lost 0 bases and 2 bases, there was a span of 5 bases. CDR1 is SGDLS and CDR2 is YYNGEE in the germline V gene. The CDR3: CASSVDSNTGELFF. CDR3 DNA sequence: TGTGCCAGCAGCGTAGACAGCAACACCGGGGAGCTGTTTTTT.

The chain employs TRBV6-5 and TRBJ1-1; TRBD1 aligns across 7 bases. V was pared by 7 bases and J by 1 base, with 3 bases of the junction left unmatched. Germline V gives CDR1 MNHEY, CDR2 SVGAGI. This CDR3 is 13 amino acids long. CDR3 in DNA: TGTGCCAGCACCAGGACAGGGAACACTGAAGCTTTCTTT. Protein product: CASTRTGNTEAFF.

The J gene is TRBJ2-7, the V gene TRBV9; 13 bases are shared with TRBD2. Germline assignment: CDR1 SGDLS and CDR2 YYNGEE. V was pared by 0 bases and J by 3 bases, with 6 bases of the junction left unmatched. This CDR3 has 17 amino acids. CDR3 in amino acids: CASSVGLAGGGYYEQYF. CDR3 in DNA: TGTGCCAGCAGCGTAGGACTAGCGGGAGGCGGGTACTACGAGCAGTACTTC.

The V call is TRBV28, the J call TRBJ2-5; TRBD2 aligns across 10 bases. V trimming: 2 bases; J trimming: 1 base; junction bases outside the gene matches: 4. CDR3 size: 16 residues. Germline V CDR1 and CDR2: MDHEN, SYDVKM. The CDR3 reads CASSLAASGSQETQYF. The CDR3 coding sequence is TGTGCCAGCAGTTTAGCGGCTAGCGGGAGCCAAGAGACCCAGTACTTC.

This clone was detected a few times. The genes are TRBV15 and TRBJ2-5; 10 bases map to TRBD2. The CDR3 totals 16 residues. V was pared by 1 base and J by 5 bases, with 7 bases of the junction left unmatched. Germline CDR1 reads LNHNV; CDR2 reads YYDKDF (reference sequence). The CDR3 DNA reads TGTGCCACCAGCAGAGGAGCGGGAGGGCCAGGGGAGACCCAGTACTTC. Its translation is CATSRGAGGPGETQYF.

The V call is TRBV28, the J call TRBJ1-2, with 7 positions matching TRBD1. V lost 6 bases and J lost 8; bases outside the gene matches: 9. The CDR3 length is 13 residues. The germline V gene has CDR1 MDHEN and CDR2 SYDVKM. The DNA of the CDR3 is TGTGCCAGCAGCCCTCAGAGGGGGCTAGGCTACACCTTC. Residues: CASSPQRGLGYTF.

In its sample, this clone was seen a few times. The chain couples TRBV4-2 to TRBJ1-2; D call uncertain. V was pared by 2 bases and J by 4 bases, with 11 bases between. Germline V gene sequence: CDR1 LGHNA, CDR2 YNFKEQ. The CDR3 extends over 14 amino acids. The CDR3 loop reads CASSQRVAGYGYTF. The CDR3 coding sequence is TGTGCCAGCAGCCAACGGGTCGCTGGCTATGGCTACACCTTC.

The genes are TRBV30 and TRBJ1-1; D is possibly TRBD1 (5 bases). Trimming removed 0 bases from V and 4 bases from J, with 9 bases in between. The germline CDR1 and CDR2 sequences are GTSNPN and SVGIG (reference sequence). The CDR3 length is 13 residues. In DNA, the CDR3 is TGTGCCTGGAGTGTACAGGATGGCACTGAAGCTTTCTTT. Its translation is CAWSVQDGTEAFF.

This clone was seen once. The rearrangement links TRBV18 to TRBJ1-2; 7 nucleotides line up with TRBD1. With 3 bases clipped from V and 4 bases from J, the junction kept 8 bases outside the gene matches. The CDR3 consists of 15 residues. CDR1 and CDR2 (germline): KGHSH, LQKENI. CDR3 nucleotides: TGTGCCAGCTCACCCCCAGGGGGACTCTTCTATGGCTACACCTTC. The encoded protein is CASSPPGGLFYGYTF.

V and J are TRBV23-1 and TRBJ2-5; 8 nucleotides match TRBD1. TRBV23-1 is an ORF, with its function uncertain. The CDR3 loop spans 14 amino acids. Unmatched junction bases numbered 3, after V lost 3 bases and J lost 3 bases. The CDR3 DNA follows: TGCGCCAGCAGTCAGGCAGGGGGCGAAGAGACCCAGTACTTC. Its protein product is CASSQAGGEETQYF.